These T cell receptor beta chains were read from a single sample in a study of blood T cell repertoires in COVID-19. The assay was immunoSEQ multiplex PCR, and TCRdb's table has in-frame clones only and misses some. The sample shows about 45,000 clones, about nine tenths of them seen only once. The specimen was peripheral blood. The receptors stem from a human donor in a cohort sampled during active COVID-19. CDR3s include the opening cysteine and the closing phenylalanine or tryptophan. D genes are given only for firm matches. Clone size is given for some rows only: seen once, a few or many times, or a class if the clone is expanded.

>TRBJ1-1|once|TRBV5-1|NA
TGCGCCAGCAGCTTGGGGGGAGGCGTGACAGCTTTCTTT
CASSLGGGVTAFF
>TRBJ1-1|once|TRBV9|TRBD1
TGTGCCAGCAGCGGGTTAGGGGGCACGACTGAAGCTTTCTTT
CASSGLGGTTEAFF
>TRBJ1-2|few|TRBV7-8|NA
TGTGCCAGCGGGACGACAGGTCTATTGGACTATGGCTACACCTTC
CASGTTGLLDYGYTF
>TRBJ1-2|NA|TRBV5-1|NA
TGCGCCAGCAGCCAGCCAGGGTACGGCTACACCTTC
CASSQPGYGYTF
>TRBJ2-1|NA|TRBV9|TRBD1
TGTGCCAGCAGCGGCGACAGGGGCTCCTACAATGAGCAGTTCTTC
CASSGDRGSYNEQFF
>TRBJ1-5|NA|TRBV19|TRBD1
TGTGCCAGTAGGCCTCAGGGACAGGGAGCTGATCAGCCCCAGCATTTT
CASRPQGQGADQPQHF
>TRBJ1-2|once|TRBV12-3/TRBV12-4|TRBD1
TGTGCCAGCAGTTCCGGGACAGATTATGGCTACACCTTC
CASSSGTDYGYTF
>TRBJ2-1|NA|TRBV7-3|NA
TGTGCCAGCAGCTTAATAGGCAGACAAAATGAGCAGTTCTTC
CASSLIGRQNEQFF
>TRBJ1-2|NA|TRBV16|NA
TGTGCCAGCAGCCAATCGAGGTCAGGGGTAGATGGCTACACCTTC
CASSQSRSGVDGYTF
>TRBJ1-6|NA|TRBV2|TRBD1
TGTGCCAGCAGGGCGACAGGGAATGGGGGATTGCCCCTCCACTTT
CASRATGNGGLPLHF